This TCR beta chain was captured in a study of blood T cells in healthy people across ages. Regarding the study as a whole: A roughly linear fall in TCR beta diversity per million T cells was seen with increasing age.

Healthy Caucasians from Russia aged roughly 6 to 95 served as donors. A minimum of 7 million PBMCs was isolated per sample. On this clonotype itself: What it binds is not known.

PCR was performed a second time for about 6 to 12 cycles using a sample-barcoded 5' primer and a J-beta primer mix. One entry per CDR3 protein, called by TCRdb with MiXCR from the 5' RACE reads. The sample has over 1,300,000 distinct CDR3 sequences, roughly 64% seen once. This TCR was sampled from a man aged 18 to 30 in good health. Sequencing was carried out using blood.

The CDR3 reads CSARSAGVECEQYF. CDR3 bases: TGCAGTGCTAGGAGTGCGGGAGTTGAGTGCGAGCAGTACTTC. The rearrangement links TRBV20-1 to TRBJ2-5; 7 nucleotides agree with TRBD2. The J call may be mistaken, given a closer DNA end match to TRBJ2-7. CDR3 length: 14 amino acids. The germline gives CDR1 DFQATT, CDR2 SNEGSKA (reference sequence).